Shown below are 26 T cell receptor beta chains from a single sample sequenced in a study of control samples from healthy donors and cancer patients (dated by TCRdb to the early 2020s). The library was obtained by the immunoSEQ multiplex PCR assay. TCRdb obtained this table from immuneACCESS and retained in-frame rearrangements with V and J assigned. These tables miss some clones; where compared with another copy, unresolved V genes account for less than half of the shortfall, and the remainder is unexplained. The sample contains some 140,000 clones, roughly 90% of them found a single time. Around 10% of the sample is held by the ten biggest clonotypes. What was sequenced was blood. Every receptor here comes from a man younger than 40 in good health.

The chain is built from TRBV11-2 and TRBJ2-7; D may correspond to TRBD1 or TRBD2 (5 bases each). CDR1 is SGHAT, CDR2 FQNNGV, per germline. The CDR3 length is 15 residues. Trimming took 4 bases from V and 7 from J, leaving 20 bases between them. The CDR3 is CASSSQPGRLGEQYF. In nucleotides, the CDR3 is TGTGCCAGCAGCTCACAACCGGGACGCCTCGGGGAGCAGTACTTC.

V is TRBV29-1 and J is TRBJ2-7; 9 positions match TRBD2. Per germline, CDR1 SQVTM and CDR2 ANQGSEA. This CDR3 contains 19 residues. V shed 1 base, J shed 6 bases, and the junction held 22 bases outside the gene matches. The DNA of the CDR3 is TGCAGCGTTGAAGGTCTCCGCGGGAGGGCCGGTCCCCTCACCGGCGAGCAGTACTTC. Translating gives CSVEGLRGRAGPLTGEQYF.

The chain links TRBV7-9 to TRBJ2-3; D not certain. V was trimmed by 1 base and J by 5 bases, leaving 16 bases between them. Germline V gene lookup returns CDR1 SEHNR and CDR2 FQNEAQ (reference sequence). This CDR3 comprises 16 residues. Here the CDR3 reads CASSLGRRQRLDTQYF. CDR3 coding DNA: TGTGCCAGCAGCTTAGGTCGGCGACAACGGTTAGATACGCAGTATTTT. The full variable domain, rest sourced from reference TRBV7-9 and TRBJ2-3, is DTGVSQNPRHKITKRGQNVTFRCDPISEHNRLYWYRQTLGQGPEFLTYFQNEAQLEKSRLLSDRFSAERPKGSFSTLEIQRTEQGDSAMYLCASSLGRRQRLDTQYFGPGTRLTVL.

The chain is built from TRBV5-1 and TRBJ2-3; no reliable D call. The CDR3 has 13 residues. Germline V CDR1 and CDR2: SGHRS, YFSETQ. Trimming took 0 bases from V and 2 from J, leaving 4 bases between them. CDR3 residues: CASSLGPTDTQYF. The CDR3 nucleotides are TGCGCCAGCAGCTTGGGTCCCACAGATACGCAGTATTTT.

The V call is TRBV7-9, the J call TRBJ1-1; maybe TRBD1 (6 bases). Per germline, CDR1 SEHNR and CDR2 FQNEAQ (reference sequence). This CDR3 has 15 residues. V dropped 5 bases and J dropped 1 base, with 14 bases sitting between them. CDR3 coding DNA: TGTGCCAGCAGCCCGGGGGACAAGAAGAACACTGAAGCTTTCTTT. It yields the protein CASSPGDKKNTEAFF.

This clone was observed a single time. The V call is TRBV20-1, the J call TRBJ2-4, with D perhaps TRBD2 (5 bases). The V and J ends lost 6 bases and 7 bases respectively, with 10 bases between them. Germline V gives CDR1 DFQATT, CDR2 SNEGSKA (reference sequence). The CDR3 length is 11 residues. CDR3 region: CSALLGNIQYF. CDR3 DNA sequence: TGCAGTGCGCTACTAGGGAACATTCAGTACTTC.

The genes are TRBV6-6 and TRBJ2-1; 12 positions match TRBD2. There are 15 residues in the CDR3. V lost 2 bases to trimming and J lost 6 bases; unmatched junction nucleotides: 2. Germline V gene data show CDR1 as MNHNY and CDR2 as SVGAGI (reference sequence). The CDR3 protein is CASSYPTSGSNEQFF. The DNA of the CDR3 is TGTGCCAGCAGTTACCCGACTAGCGGGAGCAATGAGCAGTTCTTC.

This chain uses TRBV28 with TRBJ2-5; weak D call: TRBD1 (6 bases). Germline lookup yields CDR1 MDHEN and CDR2 SYDVKM. The V end lost 3 bases, the J end lost 5 bases, and 16 bases lay between the germline ends. The CDR3 totals 15 residues. CDR3 in DNA: TGTGCCAGCAGTTTCGTGGCAGGGGAGTGGGAGACCCAGTACTTC. This gives the protein CASSFVAGEWETQYF.

The chain uses TRBV12-5 and TRBJ2-1; no reliable D call. V dropped 6 bases and J dropped 8 bases, with 11 bases sitting between them. The CDR3 has 12 residues. The germline CDR1 and CDR2 sequences are LGHNT and FRNRAP. This CDR3 is CASGKSWDEQFF. The CDR3 DNA reads TGTGCTAGTGGGAAATCTTGGGATGAGCAGTTCTTC.

The chain joins TRBV10-3 to TRBJ2-1, with 14 bases aligning to TRBD2. Germline V CDR1 and CDR2: ENHRY, SYGVKD. V shed 3 bases and J 1 base; nucleotides not matched to a gene: 8. This CDR3 has 19 residues. The CDR3 is CAISDPTGTSGRSYNEQFF. The CDR3 DNA reads as TGTGCCATCAGTGATCCGACCGGGACTAGCGGGAGATCCTACAATGAGCAGTTCTTC.

The CDR3 nucleotides read TGCGCCAGCAGCCTTGGGACAGGAGACTACAATGAGCAGTTCTTC. It yields the protein CASSLGTGDYNEQFF. The rearrangement uses TRBV4-1 and TRBJ2-1, with 8 positions matching TRBD1. The CDR3 is made up of 15 amino acids. CDR1 and CDR2 from the germline V gene are MGHRA and YSYEKL. J was trimmed by 3 bases and V by 4 bases; bases with no gene match: 5.

The rearrangement links TRBV3-1 (or the pseudogene TRBV3-2) to TRBJ1-4; D is possibly TRBD1 (5 bases). The length of the CDR3 is 14 residues. The V and J ends lost 3 bases and 8 bases respectively, with 13 bases between them. Germline loops: CDR1 LGHDT, CDR2 YNNKEL (reference sequence). This chain's CDR3 is CASSHLREEEKLFF. The CDR3 DNA reads as TGTGCCAGCAGCCATCTCAGGGAGGAGGAAAAACTGTTTTTT.

V is TRBV9 and J is TRBJ2-5; weak D call: TRBD1 (6 bases). CDR1 and CDR2 (germline): SGDLS, YYNGEE. CDR3 length: 14 amino acids. V was clipped by 0 bases and J by 3 bases, with 9 bases between them. CDR3 sequence reads: CASSVAGAKETQYF. CDR3 coding DNA: TGTGCCAGCAGCGTAGCAGGGGCTAAAGAGACCCAGTACTTC.

This rearrangement joins TRBV10-3 to TRBJ2-1; unclear D gene. Trimming removed 1 base at V and 8 bases at J, with 3 bases between. The CDR3 loop spans 11 amino acids. Per the germline V gene, CDR1 is ENHRY and CDR2 is SYGVKD. Here the CDR3 DNA reads TGTGCCATCAGTGAGTTTGATGAGCAGTTCTTC. It is translated as CAISEFDEQFF.

The rearrangement joins TRBV30 to TRBJ1-2, with 7 bases aligning to TRBD1. The CDR3 loop spans 16 amino acids. In germline, CDR1 is GTSNPN, CDR2 SVGIG (reference sequence). V was clipped by 8 bases and J by 4 bases; unmatched bases: 19. CDR3 amino acids: CAIFMSMRGLSYGYTF. As DNA, the CDR3 is TGTGCCATATTTATGAGTATGAGGGGGCTCAGCTATGGCTACACCTTC.

The V gene is TRBV23-1, the J gene TRBJ1-3; tentatively, D is TRBD1 (5 bases). TRBV23-1 carries the ORF label, with uncertain function. CDR3 length: 18 residues. Between the trimmed V and J ends, which lost 6 bases and 0 bases, there was a span of 21 bases. This CDR3 reads CASRRGRETRISGNTIYF. CDR3 nucleotides: TGCGCCAGCAGGAGGGGCAGGGAGACTCGGATCTCTGGAAACACCATATATTTT.

The chain uses TRBV18 and TRBJ2-5; 7 bases fit TRBD2. J lost 4 bases, V lost 6 bases, and 5 bases had no gene match. The CDR3 covers 13 residues. The germline V gene has CDR1 KGHSH and CDR2 LQKENI. In nucleotides, the CDR3 is TGTGCCAGCTCGCGGGAGATCGGAGAGACCCAGTACTTC. Protein: CASSREIGETQYF.

The rearrangement joins TRBV28 to TRBJ1-2; 12 bases fit TRBD1. Looked up from germline, CDR1 is MDHEN and CDR2 is SYDVKM. The CDR3 covers 18 residues. Unmatched junction bases numbered 14, after V lost 5 bases and J lost 4 bases. CDR3 sequence reads: CASSGTGGESSGGYGYTF. As DNA, the CDR3 is TGTGCCAGCAGTGGGACAGGGGGCGAATCCTCCGGTGGCTATGGCTACACCTTC.

V and J are TRBV20-1 and TRBJ2-7, with unresolved D. Trimming cost V 0 bases and J 2 bases, with 2 bases left between them. This CDR3 comprises 11 residues. Looked up from germline, CDR1 is DFQATT and CDR2 is SNEGSKA (reference sequence). The CDR3 DNA is TGCAGTGCTAGAGATACCTACGAGCAGTACTTC. Translated, it gives CSARDTYEQYF.

The chain recombines TRBV19 with TRBJ1-2; a weak D match, TRBD1 (6 bases). The V and J ends lost 2 bases and 6 bases respectively, with 16 bases between them. The CDR3 contains 15 residues. Germline V gives CDR1 LNHDA, CDR2 SQIVND (reference sequence). As DNA, the CDR3 is TGTGCCAGTAGTATAATGGGCAGGGGCGTCGATGGCTACACCTTC. Translation: CASSIMGRGVDGYTF.

The genes are TRBV12-5 and TRBJ1-2; D is unclear. The germline CDR1 and CDR2 sequences are LGHNT and FRNRAP. V was clipped by 11 bases and J by 3 bases, with 13 bases between them. There are 12 residues in the CDR3. The CDR3, as DNA: TGTGCTCTCCCCCTGACGTACTATGGCTACACCTTC. Residues: CALPLTYYGYTF. Looking up the rest from reference TRBV12-5 and TRBJ1-2 gives the full variable domain: DARVTQTPRHKVTEMGQEVTMRCQPILGHNTVFWYRQTMMQGLELLAYFRNRAPLDDSGMPKDRFSAEMPDATLATLKIQPSEPRDSAVYFCALPLTYYGYTFGSGTRLTVV.

The chain is built from TRBV4-1 and TRBJ1-2; TRBD1 aligns across 7 bases. Germline trimming cut 2 bases from V and 2 bases from J; bases unmatched to any gene: 2. CDR3 length: 14 amino acids. Looked up from germline, CDR1 is MGHRA and CDR2 is YSYEKL. DNA for the CDR3: TGCGCCAGCAGCCAAACAGGGGACAACTATGGCTACACCTTC. This gives the protein CASSQTGDNYGYTF.

This clone was observed once. The V gene is TRBV27, the J gene TRBJ2-3; 9 bases match TRBD2. The trim removed 6 bases at V and 2 bases at J, leaving 9 bases unmatched. This CDR3 has 16 residues. Germline lookup yields CDR1 MNHEY and CDR2 SMNVEV (reference sequence). The CDR3 loop is CASSFSPSGNTDTQYF. DNA of the CDR3: TGTGCCAGCAGCTTCTCACCTAGCGGGAACACAGATACGCAGTATTTT.

The chain combines TRBV30 with TRBJ2-2, with unresolved D. Per the germline V gene, CDR1 is GTSNPN and CDR2 is SVGIG (reference sequence). The CDR3 loop spans 14 amino acids. V was cut by 2 bases and J by 1 base, with 8 bases left in between. CDR3 coding DNA: TGTGCCTGGAGTAAGACCTGGAACACCGGGGAGCTGTTTTTT. Amino acid sequence: CAWSKTWNTGELFF.

The J gene is TRBJ1-1, the V gene TRBV28; TRBD1 aligns across 7 bases. Germline CDR1 reads MDHEN; CDR2 reads SYDVKM. Trimming cost V 6 bases and J 5 bases; bases outside gene matches: 15. The CDR3 spans 16 residues. CDR3 coding DNA: TGTGCCAGCAGCTCGAATTTGGACAGGCGAGAGACTGAAGCTTTCTTT. Translation gives CASSSNLDRRETEAFF.

This clone was picked up a small number of times. Written as DNA, the CDR3 is TGTGCCAGCAGCCTCAGAGGCGGTATACGCCATGAGCAGTTCTTC. Translating gives CASSLRGGIRHEQFF. The chain carries TRBV3-1 (or the pseudogene TRBV3-2) and TRBJ2-1, with D uncertain. Trimming stripped 4 bases from V and 8 bases from J, with 18 bases between. The germline V gene has CDR1 LGHDT and CDR2 YNNKEL (reference sequence). The CDR3 runs 15 residues.